The 13 T cell receptor beta chains in this list originate from one sample, sequenced in a study of T cell responses to AZD1222 COVID-19 vaccine. Produced via immunoSEQ multiplex PCR; TCRdb's table is partial and in-frame only. The sample consists of about 64,000 clones, around 90% of them appearing once. Specimen: peripheral blood, collected 28 days after the second dose of the MenACWY control vaccine. Source of these receptors: an adult who received the MenACWY meningococcal vaccine as a control.

The chain recombines TRBV7-2 with TRBJ1-5; D may be TRBD1 (5 bases). The CDR3 length is 14 residues. The V gene's germline CDR1 is SGHTA and CDR2 FQGNSA. V was cut by 6 bases and J by 2 bases, with 11 bases left in between. DNA for the CDR3: TGTGCCAGCAGTTGGGACGGGGGCAATCAGCCCCAGCATTTT. It translates to CASSWDGGNQPQHF.

This sequence joins TRBV6-5 and TRBJ1-6; 12 nucleotides line up with TRBD1. The V gene's germline CDR1 is MNHEY and CDR2 SVGAGI. The CDR3 contains 15 residues. Trimming took 5 bases from V and 6 from J; bases not matched to a gene: 2. CDR3 sequence reads: CASSQGQGANSPLHF. CDR3 sequence (DNA): TGTGCCAGCAGTCAGGGACAGGGGGCTAATTCACCCCTCCACTTT.

In DNA form, the CDR3 reads TGCAGCGCCCGGACAGGGAACGGCAATCAGCCCCAGCATTTT. It encodes CSARTGNGNQPQHF. The V and J genes are TRBV29-1 and TRBJ1-5; 8 bases match TRBD1. The V gene end was trimmed by 7 bases and the J gene end by 2 bases; junction bases not matched to a gene: 7. Per germline, CDR1 SQVTM and CDR2 ANQGSEA. The CDR3 covers 14 residues.

The chain recombines TRBV19 with TRBJ1-1; no firm D call. V lost 4 bases and J lost 2, with 8 bases in between. This CDR3 is 13 amino acids long. Germline V lookup: CDR1 LNHDA, CDR2 SQIVND (reference sequence). The CDR3 sequence is CASSKSLNTEAFF. In DNA, the CDR3 is TGTGCCAGTAGTAAATCCTTAAACACTGAAGCTTTCTTT.

The chain employs TRBV5-1 and TRBJ1-4, with D unclear. There are 13 residues in the CDR3. V lost 6 bases and J lost 0, with 6 bases in between. Per germline, CDR1 SGHRS and CDR2 YFSETQ. The CDR3 reads CASKLATNEKLFF. The CDR3 coding sequence is TGCGCCAGCAAATTAGCAACTAATGAAAAACTGTTTTTT.

This sequence joins TRBV7-2 and TRBJ2-1, with 10 bases matching TRBD1. V was clipped by 5 bases and J by 7 bases; unmatched bases: 14. From germline, CDR1 is SGHTA and CDR2 FQGNSA. The CDR3 is 17 amino acids. DNA for the CDR3: TGTGCCAGCAGCACACAATGGACAGGGGGTTTATCGAATGAGCAGTTCTTC. Translating it yields CASSTQWTGGLSNEQFF. The variable domain in full, completed from reference TRBV7-2 and TRBJ2-1, reads GAGVSQSPSNKVTEKGKDVELRCDPISGHTALYWYRQSLGQGLEFLIYFQGNSAPDKSGLPSDRFSAERTGGSVSTLTIQRTQQEDSAVYLCASSTQWTGGLSNEQFFGPGTRLTVL.

The V and J genes are TRBV9 and TRBJ1-3, with D perhaps TRBD1 (5 bases). CDR1 and CDR2 (germline): SGDLS, YYNGEE. The CDR3 has 15 residues. Trimming removed 2 bases from V and 4 bases from J, with 13 bases in between. The CDR3 loop is CASSVGQAGGNTIYF. In nucleotides, the CDR3 is TGTGCCAGCAGCGTGGGGCAGGCTGGGGGAAACACCATATATTTT.

V gene TRBV7-2 combines with J gene TRBJ1-2, with D unclear. The CDR3 runs 15 residues. V was clipped by 2 bases and J by 3 bases, with 13 bases between them. CDR1 is SGHTA and CDR2 is FQGNSA in the germline V gene. The CDR3 is CASSLPQAGYYGYTF. Here the CDR3 DNA reads TGTGCCAGCAGCTTACCCCAGGCTGGCTACTATGGCTACACCTTC.

This sequence joins TRBV7-3 and TRBJ1-1; D might be TRBD1 (5 bases). Trimming left V 5 bases short and J 4 bases short, with 11 bases between. The CDR3 totals 13 residues. Per germline, CDR1 SGHTA and CDR2 FQGTGA. CDR3 DNA: TGTGCCAGCAGCATTTTGGGGGGCACTGAAGCTTTCTTT. Translation gives CASSILGGTEAFF.

The rearrangement uses TRBV12-5 and TRBJ1-5; D might be TRBD1 (5 bases). Trimming removed 2 bases from V and 0 bases from J, with 11 bases in between. Germline-derived CDR1 and CDR2 are LGHNT and FRNRAP. The CDR3 covers 16 residues. The CDR3 loop is CASGLYGGDSNQPQHF. The CDR3 DNA reads TGTGCTAGTGGTTTGTATGGGGGGGATAGCAATCAGCCCCAGCATTTT.

The V call is TRBV5-6, the J call TRBJ1-1, with a weak D call TRBD1 (6 bases). This CDR3 region has 14 residues. Trimming removed 4 bases at V and 0 bases at J, with 10 bases between. Germline lookup yields CDR1 SGHDT and CDR2 YYEEEE. This chain's CDR3 is CASSIQGMNTEAFF. In DNA, the CDR3 is TGTGCCAGCAGCATACAGGGTATGAACACTGAAGCTTTCTTT.

Points on this clone: The conserved final phenylalanine or tryptophan is absent from the CDR3, which likely points to a read error. The V call is TRBV28, the J call TRBJ2-2; 9 nucleotides agree with TRBD1. This CDR3 has 16 residues. The ends lost 6 bases at V and 7 bases at J; junction bases unmatched: 12. Germline V gene data show CDR1 as MDHEN and CDR2 as SYDVKM. The CDR3 region is CASRPLNRGHGGELFS. In DNA, the CDR3 is TGTGCCAGCAGGCCCCTCAACAGGGGGCACGGCGGGGAGCTGTTTTCT.

V and J are TRBV11-2 and TRBJ2-1; either TRBD1 or TRBD2 may fit D (5 bases each). Looked up from germline, CDR1 is SGHAT and CDR2 is FQNNGV. The V and J ends lost 1 base and 5 bases respectively, with 9 bases between them. The CDR3 consists of 14 residues. Written as DNA, the CDR3 is TGTGCCAGCAGCTTAGTCGGGACCGACAATGAGCAGTTCTTC. Its translation is CASSLVGTDNEQFF.